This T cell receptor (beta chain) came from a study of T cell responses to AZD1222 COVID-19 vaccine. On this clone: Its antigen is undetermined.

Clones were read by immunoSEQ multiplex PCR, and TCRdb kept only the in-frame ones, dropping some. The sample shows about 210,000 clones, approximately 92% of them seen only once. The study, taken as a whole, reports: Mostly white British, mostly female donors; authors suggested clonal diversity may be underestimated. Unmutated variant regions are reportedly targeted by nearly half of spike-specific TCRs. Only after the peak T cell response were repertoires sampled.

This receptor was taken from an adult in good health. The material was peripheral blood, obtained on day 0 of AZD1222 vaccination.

The CDR3 sequence: CASSTSRGENTEAFF. The CDR3 DNA sequence: TGTGCCAGCAGCACCAGCAGGGGAGAGAACACTGAAGCTTTCTTT. The rearrangement links TRBV7-8 to TRBJ1-1; D is perhaps TRBD1 (6 bases). The V gene's germline CDR1 is SGHVS and CDR2 FQNEAQ. V was pared by 5 bases and J by 1 base, with 14 bases between. There are 15 residues in the CDR3. Supplemented by reference TRBV7-8 and TRBJ1-1, the full variable domain reads GAGVSQSPRYKVAKRGQDVALRCDPISGHVSLFWYQQALGQGPEFLTYFQNEAQLDKSGLPSDRFFAERPEGSVSTLKIQRTQQEDSAVYLCASSTSRGENTEAFFGQGTRLTVV.